Sequencing of this TCR beta chain was carried out in a study of T cell changes during pregnancy in multiple sclerosis. CDR3 length: 16 amino acids. In germline, CDR1 is SGHAT, CDR2 FQNNGV. V was pared by 1 base and J by 4 bases, with 16 bases between. Libraries were prepared by immunoSEQ multiplex PCR; TCRdb keeps only in-frame clonotypes and omits some of them. The repertoire has around 70,000 clones, over 85% of them found once; the top ten carry roughly 3.9%. The receptor comes from a female donor in good health, enrolled as a control in a pregnancy study. Sequencing used peripheral blood, obtained after pregnancy. V usage is TRBV11-2 and J usage is TRBJ2-5; weak D call: TRBD2 (6 bases). The CDR3 reads CASSLGFVGAGETQYF. The CDR3 bases are TGTGCCAGCAGCTTAGGTTTTGTGGGAGCGGGAGAGACCCAGTACTTC.